The 20 T cell receptor beta chains below were found in one sample sequenced in a study of blood T cell repertoires in COVID-19 (dated by TCRdb to 2020 to 2022). Libraries were prepared through the immunoSEQ multiplex PCR assay. Held by TCRdb, this immuneACCESS table contains in-frame sequences only and omits some clones. Under half of the omission traces to an unresolved V gene where checked; the cause of the rest is unknown. For this sample there are 75,000 to 95,000 clones; around nine tenths appear just once. The ten largest clonotypes hold over 1.5% of the sample. Sequenced material: peripheral blood. Source of these receptors: a man between 60 and 70 years old with acute or convalescent COVID-19.

The CDR3 sequence: CASSPSQTGVYEQYF. The CDR3 nucleotides read TGCGCCAGCAGCCCATCTCAGACAGGGGTCTACGAGCAGTACTTC. V gene TRBV4-1 combines with J gene TRBJ2-7, with 8 bases fitting TRBD1. Trimming cost V 4 bases and J 3 bases; bases outside gene matches: 8. The CDR3 length is 15 residues. CDR1 MGHRA and CDR2 YSYEKL come from the germline V gene.

This clone has only one observation. This chain links TRBV13 with TRBJ1-4; D uncertain. Trimming shortened V by 3 bases and J by 8 bases, and 10 bases separated the two germline ends. Germline CDR1 reads PRHDT; CDR2 reads FYEKMQ (reference sequence). There are 13 residues in the CDR3. The CDR3 reads CASSFHPQEKLFF. In DNA form, the CDR3 reads TGTGCCAGCAGCTTCCACCCACAGGAAAAACTGTTTTTT.

CDR3 sequence: CASSPYNEQFF. The CDR3 bases are TGTGCCAGCTCCCCTTACAATGAGCAGTTCTTC. V and J are TRBV2 and TRBJ2-1, with D unresolved. This CDR3 comprises 11 residues. V dropped 8 bases and J dropped 4 bases, with 6 bases sitting between them. The germline V gene encodes CDR1 SNHLY and CDR2 FYNNEI.

CDR3 nucleotide sequence: TGTGCCAGCAGCAAACTCGGGGGGCTCAATGGCTACACCTTC. This codes for CASSKLGGLNGYTF. V gene TRBV9 combines with J gene TRBJ1-2; tentative D call: TRBD1 (6 bases). V was cut by 4 bases and J by 6 bases, with 16 bases left in between. The CDR3 is made up of 14 amino acids. From germline, CDR1 is SGDLS and CDR2 YYNGEE.

The chain joins TRBV7-6 to TRBJ2-1, with D possibly TRBD2 on 6 matching bases. Per the germline V gene, CDR1 is SGHVS and CDR2 is FNYEAQ. With 4 bases removed from V and 5 bases from J, the gap between germline ends came to 15 bases. This CDR3 is built from 15 residues. CDR3 loop: CASSSGLPPNNEQFF. The CDR3 nucleotides read TGTGCCAGCAGCTCGGGACTGCCCCCCAACAATGAGCAGTTCTTC.

V usage is TRBV19 and J usage is TRBJ2-5; the D is unclear. This CDR3 comprises 13 residues. Germline loops: CDR1 LNHDA, CDR2 SQIVND (reference sequence). V dropped 6 bases and J dropped 5 bases, with 13 bases sitting between them. The CDR3 DNA is TGTGCCAGTAGCCCCGTTGGAGCGGAGACCCAGTACTTC. It encodes CASSPVGAETQYF.

The rearrangement joins TRBV19 to TRBJ2-1; D may be TRBD2 (6 bases). The CDR3 runs 17 residues. V shed 6 bases and J shed 0 bases, with 18 bases lying between them. Germline CDR1 is LNHDA and CDR2 is SQIVND (reference sequence). In nucleotides, the CDR3 is TGTGCCAGTAGGAGGGTGGGGGGAGTTAGCTCCTACAATGAGCAGTTCTTC. The encoded protein is CASRRVGGVSSYNEQFF.

This clone appeared a few times. The chain joins TRBV7-3 to TRBJ2-2; maybe TRBD2 (6 bases). There are 17 residues in the CDR3. Germline-derived CDR1 and CDR2 are SGHTA and FQGTGA. The ends were cut back, 4 bases at V and 0 bases at J, with 15 bases in the middle. For the CDR3, the DNA is TGTGCCAGCAGCTCCCCTAGGGGCGGGGCGAACACCGGGGAGCTGTTTTTT. This encodes CASSSPRGGANTGELFF. The whole variable domain, filled in from reference TRBV7-3 and TRBJ2-2, reads GAGVSQTPSNKVTEKGKYVELRCDPISGHTALYWYRQSLGQGPEFLIYFQGTGAADDSGLPNDRFFAVRPEGSVSTLKIQRTERGDSAVYLCASSSPRGGANTGELFFGEGSRLTVL.

This rearrangement joins TRBV5-6 to TRBJ2-3; possible D gene TRBD2, 5 bases. The V end was cut by 3 bases, the J end by 4 bases, with 9 bases between. The germline CDR1 and CDR2 sequences are SGHDT and YYEEEE. This CDR3 spans 13 amino acids. The CDR3 region has the DNA TGTGCCAGCAGCTCGGGGAACCCAGATACGCAGTATTTT. It yields the protein CASSSGNPDTQYF.

J is TRBJ1-1 and V is TRBV19, with no clear D. V was clipped by 6 bases and J by 4 bases, with 18 bases between them. The length of the CDR3 is 15 residues. Germline CDR1 is LNHDA and CDR2 is SQIVND (reference sequence). The CDR3 DNA reads as TGTGCCAGTAGGACCGGAGGCGTCAAGGGCACTGAAGCTTTCTTT. It is translated as CASRTGGVKGTEAFF.

The chain links TRBV5-4 to TRBJ2-5; 13 bases fit TRBD2. J was trimmed by 2 bases and V by 2 bases; bases with no gene match: 6. Germline lookup yields CDR1 SGHNT and CDR2 YYREEE (reference sequence). The CDR3 loop spans 17 amino acids. The CDR3 sequence is CASSLPGLAGPQETQYF. CDR3 sequence (DNA): TGTGCCAGCAGCTTACCGGGACTAGCGGGACCACAAGAGACCCAGTACTTC.

V is TRBV5-1 and J is TRBJ2-7; 7 bases fit TRBD1. The CDR3 sequence is 14 residues long. Trimming took 7 bases from V and 3 from J; bases not matched to a gene: 10. Looked up from germline, CDR1 is SGHRS and CDR2 is YFSETQ. For the CDR3, the DNA is TGCGCCAGCGCTGAGAGGACAGGCGTCTACGAGCAGTACTTC. It yields the protein CASAERTGVYEQYF.

The rearrangement uses TRBV12-5 and TRBJ2-1; D not certain. V lost 10 bases to trimming and J lost 2 bases, with 30 bases between them. The CDR3 covers 19 residues. From germline, CDR1 is LGHNT and CDR2 FRNRAP. CDR3 sequence reads: CATTIRRVTILNTYNEQFF. The CDR3 DNA reads as TGTGCTACCACTATCCGGAGAGTTACCATCCTAAATACCTACAATGAGCAGTTCTTC.

The chain links TRBV6-5 to TRBJ2-5, with TRBD2 matching 10 bases. The V and J ends lost 4 bases and 5 bases, in that order; junction bases with no gene match: 10. This CDR3 is 16 amino acids long. CDR1 is MNHEY, CDR2 SVGAGI, per germline. The CDR3 coding sequence is TGTGCCAGCAGTTTAAACCCTAGCGGGAGCCGGGAGACCCAGTACTTC. Its translation is CASSLNPSGSRETQYF.

This chain uses TRBV28 with TRBJ2-7; the match to TRBD2 covers 10 bases. Germline lookup yields CDR1 MDHEN and CDR2 SYDVKM. This CDR3 is built from 13 residues. With V trimmed by 9 bases and J by 2 bases, 4 bases remained unmatched. The chain's CDR3 is CASRTSGTYEQYF. CDR3 in DNA: TGTGCCAGTCGGACTAGCGGCACCTACGAGCAGTACTTC.

The rearrangement uses TRBV27 and TRBJ1-6; D is possibly TRBD1 (5 bases). Germline V CDR1 and CDR2: MNHEY, SMNVEV (reference sequence). The V gene lost 4 bases and the J gene lost 7 bases, with 11 bases spanning the gap. The CDR3 totals 14 residues. In nucleotides, the CDR3 is TGTGCCAGCAGTTCGACAGTGACAAATTCACCCCTCCACTTT. It specifies CASSSTVTNSPLHF.

This clone was detected only once. The chain has TRBV9 and TRBJ2-1; D is ambiguous. V lost 4 bases to trimming and J lost 0 bases, with 11 bases between them. The germline V gene encodes CDR1 SGDLS and CDR2 YYNGEE. The CDR3 covers 15 residues. CDR3 coding DNA: TGTGCCAGCAGCCCCCGAATAGCCTCCTACAATGAGCAGTTCTTC. Residues: CASSPRIASYNEQFF.

The chain combines TRBV11-3 with TRBJ2-1; 9 bases match TRBD2. Unmatched junction bases numbered 2, after V lost 8 bases and J lost 0 bases. This CDR3 is 14 amino acids long. The germline V gene encodes CDR1 SGHNT and CDR2 YENEEA. CDR3 residues: CASEAGGSYNEQFF. The CDR3 nucleotides are TGTGCCAGCGAAGCGGGAGGCTCCTACAATGAGCAGTTCTTC.

The chain employs TRBV30 and TRBJ2-1; a weak D match, TRBD1 (6 bases). V shed 3 bases and J shed 8 bases, with 17 bases lying between them. From germline, CDR1 is GTSNPN and CDR2 SVGIG (reference sequence). This CDR3 has 14 amino acids. The CDR3 DNA sequence: TGTGCCTGGAGATGGGACAACTACTTCGATGAGCAGTTCTTC. Protein product: CAWRWDNYFDEQFF.

V gene TRBV19 combines with J gene TRBJ1-5; D might be TRBD1 (6 bases). The V end lost 7 bases, the J end lost 3 bases, and 16 bases lay between the germline ends. Germline CDR1 is LNHDA and CDR2 is SQIVND (reference sequence). CDR3 length: 15 residues. CDR3 DNA: TGTGCCAGTACTAAGCTGGGGGCAGTCAATCAGCCCCAGCATTTT. This encodes CASTKLGAVNQPQHF.